These 15 T cell receptor beta chains were all obtained from the same sample, sequenced in a study of identifying expanded T cells in peripheral blood. Generated by immunoSEQ multiplex PCR, the TCRdb table keeps only in-frame clones and is missing some. This sample has tens of thousands of clones, with 65% to 85% found just once. The specimen sequenced was blood. The receptor source for this set is a person between 18 and 69 years old in good health.

The chain joins TRBV27 to TRBJ2-7; D might be TRBD1 or TRBD2, each matching 6 bases. From germline, CDR1 is MNHEY and CDR2 SMNVEV (reference sequence). The CDR3 length is 15 residues. V shed 5 bases and J shed 4 bases, with 18 bases lying between them. DNA for the CDR3: TGTGCCAGCAGTCCCTCCCCGGGGGCCTTTTACGAGCAGTACTTC. Translating it yields CASSPSPGAFYEQYF.

J is TRBJ2-2 and V is TRBV6-6; 9 bases align to TRBD1. Trimming cost V 6 bases and J 6 bases; bases outside gene matches: 8. Germline V CDR1 and CDR2: MNHNY, SVGAGI (reference sequence). The CDR3 contains 15 residues. The CDR3 reads CASRSPGTGPGELFF. The CDR3 DNA follows: TGTGCCAGCAGAAGTCCCGGGACAGGGCCCGGGGAGCTGTTTTTT.

CDR3 amino acids: CASSSTKGAFSGNTIYF. CDR3 sequence (DNA): TGTGCCAGCAGTTCAACAAAAGGGGCCTTCTCTGGAAACACCATATATTTT. V is TRBV27 and J is TRBJ1-3; weak D call: TRBD1 (5 bases). The CDR3 runs to 17 residues. Germline lookup yields CDR1 MNHEY and CDR2 SMNVEV (reference sequence). V lost 4 bases to trimming and J lost 0 bases, with 16 bases between them.

J is TRBJ2-2 and V is TRBV6-4; 8 bases map to TRBD2. The germline V gene has CDR1 MRHNA and CDR2 SNTAGT. This CDR3 spans 14 amino acids. V was clipped by 3 bases and J by 3 bases; unmatched bases: 0. This CDR3 is CASSEAGDTGELFF. The CDR3 DNA reads as TGTGCCAGCAGTGAAGCGGGAGACACCGGGGAGCTGTTTTTT.

CDR3 bases: TGTGCCAGCAGTTACTCGCCTAGCGGGGCAACCTACGAGCAGTACTTC. This translates into CASSYSPSGATYEQYF. This chain connects TRBV6-5 to TRBJ2-7, with 9 bases fitting TRBD2. The V segment lost 0 bases and the J segment 2 bases; nucleotides outside the gene matches: 5. The CDR3 runs 16 residues. The germline gives CDR1 MNHEY, CDR2 SVGAGI.

This clone was seen once. V gene TRBV2 combines with J gene TRBJ2-7; 9 nucleotides agree with TRBD2. The CDR3 loop spans 14 amino acids. V lost 2 bases, J lost 6 bases, and 5 bases stayed unmatched. CDR1 and CDR2 from the germline V gene are SNHLY and FYNNEI. Written as DNA, the CDR3 is TGTGCCAGCAGTGAACGGACTAGCGAGGTCGAGCAGTACTTC. Translation: CASSERTSEVEQYF.

The sample holds a few counts of this clone. The chain has TRBV6-6 and TRBJ2-7; 8 positions match TRBD2. V gave up 6 bases and J gave up 3 bases; unmatched junction bases: 13. Germline CDR1 MNHNY, CDR2 SVGAGI (reference sequence). The CDR3 contains 16 residues. Here the CDR3 DNA reads TGTGCCAGCAGCCCTTTAAGGGCGGGAGGTTTCTACGAGCAGTACTTC. The encoded protein is CASSPLRAGGFYEQYF.

This chain uses TRBV6-5 with TRBJ2-7, with 10 bases aligning to TRBD2. The CDR3 is made up of 15 amino acids. The V gene's germline CDR1 is MNHEY and CDR2 SVGAGI. Trimming took 5 bases from V and 0 from J; bases not matched to a gene: 4. The CDR3 spells CASSTASGSSYEQYF. The CDR3 DNA sequence: TGTGCCAGCAGTACTGCTAGCGGGAGCTCCTACGAGCAGTACTTC.

The sample holds one count of this clone. The CDR3: CASSLLTYNEQFF. The CDR3 DNA sequence: TGCGCCAGCAGCCTACTTACCTACAATGAGCAGTTCTTC. The chain has TRBV5-1 and TRBJ2-1, with no clear D. The CDR3 loop spans 13 amino acids. The germline gives CDR1 SGHRS, CDR2 YFSETQ. Between the trimmed V and J ends, which lost 4 bases and 2 bases, there was a span of 7 bases. Drawing the rest from reference TRBV5-1 and TRBJ2-1, the complete variable domain is KAGVTQTPRYLIKTRGQQVTLSCSPISGHRSVSWYQQTPGQGLQFLFEYFSETQRNKGNFPGRFSGRQFSNSRSEMNVSTLELGDSALYLCASSLLTYNEQFFGPGTRLTVL.

This chain links TRBV5-1 with TRBJ1-1, with TRBD1 as a possible D gene (6 bases). The germline V gene encodes CDR1 SGHRS and CDR2 YFSETQ. V lost 4 bases and J lost 1, with 17 bases in between. This CDR3 comprises 16 residues. In DNA form, the CDR3 reads TGCGCCAGCAGCCAGGCCTGGACAGTTGGGAACACTGAAGCTTTCTTT. Translating gives CASSQAWTVGNTEAFF.

The table lists this clone with a few counts. J is TRBJ2-1 and V is TRBV7-8; the D call may be TRBD1 or TRBD2 (5 bases each). Germline-derived CDR1 and CDR2 are SGHVS and FQNEAQ. CDR3 length equals 18 residues. V lost 4 bases and J 3 bases, leaving 22 bases between the germline ends. The CDR3 loop is CASSSLKRGETRYNEQFF. CDR3 nucleotide sequence: TGTGCCAGCAGCTCACTCAAGAGGGGCGAGACGCGCTACAATGAGCAGTTCTTC.

The V call is TRBV28, the J call TRBJ2-3; TRBD1 is a possible D gene (6 bases). This CDR3 is built from 13 residues. V was shortened by 4 bases and J by 4 bases, with 9 bases between the two germline ends. The germline gives CDR1 MDHEN, CDR2 SYDVKM. The CDR3 here is CASSSGQSDTQYF. In DNA, the CDR3 is TGTGCCAGCAGTTCAGGACAGTCAGATACGCAGTATTTT.

This chain uses TRBV7-2 with TRBJ2-6, with unresolved D. Trimming cost V 9 bases and J 5 bases, with 14 bases left between them. Germline V gene lookup returns CDR1 SGHTA and CDR2 FQGNSA. The length of the CDR3 is 14 residues. For the CDR3, the DNA is TGTGCCAGGAGACGACAAAGTCGGGCCAACGTCCTGACTTTC. The encoded protein is CARRRQSRANVLTF.

This clone came up a few times. V and J are TRBV4-1 and TRBJ1-2, with 8 bases fitting TRBD1. Germline V CDR1 and CDR2: MGHRA, YSYEKL. The CDR3 runs 16 residues. The V segment lost 2 bases and the J segment 2 bases; nucleotides outside the gene matches: 7. Here the CDR3 reads CASSQSGGRRNYGYTF. Here the CDR3 DNA reads TGCGCCAGCAGCCAATCAGGGGGCCGGAGGAACTATGGCTACACCTTC.

In this sample, this clone turned up once. The CDR3, as DNA: TGTGCCACGACACCTGCAACTAATGAAAAACTGTTTTTT. This encodes CATTPATNEKLFF. This rearrangement joins TRBV7-9 to TRBJ1-4; D remains ambiguous. CDR1 SEHNR and CDR2 FQNEAQ come from the germline V gene (reference sequence). Trimming left V 10 bases short and J 0 bases short, with 9 bases between. The CDR3 is 13 residues long.